These T cell receptor beta chains were read from a single sample in a study of blood T cell repertoires in COVID-19. Some clones are missing from TCRdb's copy, which holds only in-frame ones; the method was immunoSEQ multiplex PCR. The sample lists 150,000 to 180,000 clones; approximately 73% were seen once. Sequenced sample: peripheral blood. Receptors originate from a woman of 80 years or more with acute or convalescent COVID-19. CDR3s include the opening cysteine and the closing phenylalanine or tryptophan. Size is stated for part of the rows, as once, few or many counts, or as a class when the clone is expanded.

J gene,V gene,CDR3 length,clone size,CDR3 protein
TRBJ1-5,TRBV4-3,13,NA,CASSVHRNQPQHF
TRBJ1-1,TRBV19,18,NA,CASSIDRRGTGRYTEAFF
TRBJ2-1,TRBV7-3,15,NA,CASSSRGAVYNEQFF
TRBJ1-4,TRBV4-1,15,NA,CASSQPTGSLEKLFF
TRBJ1-5,TRBV6-6,12,once,CATRGGNQPQHF
TRBJ1-1,TRBV4-2,17,NA,CASSQDRRAGMNTEAFF
TRBJ1-2,TRBV29-1,12,few,CSVGGSEDGYTF
TRBJ2-3,TRBV3-1/TRBV3-2,14,NA,CASSSPTSADTQYF
TRBJ1-5,TRBV3-1/TRBV3-2,14,few,CASSLSTGDQPQHF
TRBJ1-3,TRBV24-1,15,NA,CATSGKQGSRNTIYF
TRBJ2-5,TRBV7-3,15,NA,CASSLTLDRQETQYF
TRBJ2-3,TRBV7-3,13,NA,CASSLPPADTQYF
TRBJ2-5,TRBV15,16,NA,CATSRKGGDDQETQYF
TRBJ2-3,TRBV12-2,21,many,CASRPSFTSGGDDIFTDTQYF
TRBJ2-1,TRBV10-3,15,NA,CAISVLAGEGNEQFF
TRBJ2-2,TRBV7-2,16,few,CASLPGVGMNTGELFF
TRBJ2-7,TRBV5-6,14,NA,CASSLVGRVGEQYF
TRBJ1-2,TRBV7-6,14,once,CASSAGTGRSGYTF
TRBJ1-1,TRBV27,16,few,CASSRGTGRGQAEAFF
TRBJ1-1,TRBV18,16,NA,CASSPARQGVNTEAFF
TRBJ2-7,TRBV2,16,NA,CASSGGQGATTYEQYF
TRBJ2-7,TRBV7-8,14,NA,CASSLGSGRGEQYF
TRBJ2-7,TRBV3-1/TRBV3-2,13,few,CASSHRQGGEQYF
TRBJ1-2,TRBV28,14,few,CASSWGQPAGGYTF
TRBJ2-3,TRBV7-9,15,NA,CASSLARGSTDTQYF
TRBJ1-2,TRBV25-1,14,NA,CASSELGSRYGYTF
TRBJ2-3,TRBV1,15,many,CTSSQQRESTDTQYF
TRBJ1-5,TRBV6-5,14,NA,CASSPTGSNQPQHF
TRBJ2-5,TRBV6-1,21,NA,CASSEARGDRTAAFLGETQYF
TRBJ2-7,TRBV3-1/TRBV3-2,14,NA,CASSQASGSVEQYF
TRBJ1-1,TRBV7-8,13,NA,CASSAGGHTEAFF
TRBJ1-2,TRBV6-5,13,once,CASRETGEDGYTF
TRBJ1-2,TRBV12-3/TRBV12-4,12,once,CASSPSGYGYTF
TRBJ1-2,TRBV2,12,NA,CASTGLNYGYTF
TRBJ1-5,TRBV19,16,NA,CASSKSAGNSNQPQHF
TRBJ2-3,TRBV12-3/TRBV12-4,12,NA,CASSFQGNTQYF
TRBJ2-1,TRBV5-1,16,NA,CASSNPPTRLDNEQFF
TRBJ1-2,TRBV19,15,NA,CASRVGGAGMDGYTF
TRBJ1-1,TRBV5-1,14,NA,CASSTGLTNTEAFF
TRBJ2-1,TRBV7-7,17,once,CASSATSGRAGSGEQFF
TRBJ1-1,TRBV5-6,14,NA,CASSPSPRVAEAFF
TRBJ1-6,TRBV3-1/TRBV3-2,17,once,CASSPTRRTGVNSPLHF
TRBJ2-5,TRBV2,16,NA,CASSSRLAGDQETQYF
TRBJ1-6,TRBV20-1,15,NA,CSASKMGLNNSPLHF